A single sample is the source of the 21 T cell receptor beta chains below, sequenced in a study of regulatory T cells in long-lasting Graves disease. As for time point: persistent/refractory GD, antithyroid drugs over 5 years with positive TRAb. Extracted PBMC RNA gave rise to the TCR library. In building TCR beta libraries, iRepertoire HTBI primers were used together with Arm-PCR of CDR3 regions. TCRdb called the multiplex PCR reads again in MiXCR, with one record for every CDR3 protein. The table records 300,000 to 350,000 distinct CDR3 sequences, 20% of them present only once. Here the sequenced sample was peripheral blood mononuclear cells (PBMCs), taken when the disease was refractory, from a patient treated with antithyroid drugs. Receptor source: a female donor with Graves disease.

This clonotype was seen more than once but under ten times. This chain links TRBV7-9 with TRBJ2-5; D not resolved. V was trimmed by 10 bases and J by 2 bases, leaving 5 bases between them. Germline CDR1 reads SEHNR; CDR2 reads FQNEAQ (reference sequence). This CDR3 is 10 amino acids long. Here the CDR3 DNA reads TGTGCCACATCACAAGAGACCCAGTACTTC. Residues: CATSQETQYF.

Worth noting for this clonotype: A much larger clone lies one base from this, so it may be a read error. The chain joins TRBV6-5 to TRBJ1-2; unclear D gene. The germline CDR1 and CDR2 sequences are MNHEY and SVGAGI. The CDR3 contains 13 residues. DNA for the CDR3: TGTGCCGGCAGTTACTCGATGGGTGGGGGCTACACCTTC. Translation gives CAGSYSMGGGYTF.

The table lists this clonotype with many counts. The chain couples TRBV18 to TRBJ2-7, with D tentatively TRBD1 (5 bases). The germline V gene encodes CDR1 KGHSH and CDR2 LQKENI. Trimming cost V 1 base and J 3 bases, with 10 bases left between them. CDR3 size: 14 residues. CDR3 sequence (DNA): TGTGCCAGCTCACCACGGCAGGGTCACTACGAGCAGTACTTC. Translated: CASSPRQGHYEQYF.

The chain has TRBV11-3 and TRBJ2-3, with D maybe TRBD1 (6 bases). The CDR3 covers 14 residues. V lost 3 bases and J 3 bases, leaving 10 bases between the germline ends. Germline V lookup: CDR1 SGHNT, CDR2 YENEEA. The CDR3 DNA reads TGTGCCAGCAGCTTCTTACAGGGTACAGATACGCAGTATTTT. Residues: CASSFLQGTDTQYF.

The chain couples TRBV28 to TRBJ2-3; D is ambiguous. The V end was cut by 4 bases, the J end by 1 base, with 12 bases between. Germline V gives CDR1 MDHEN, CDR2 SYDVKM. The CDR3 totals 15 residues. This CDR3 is CASSSPWQGTDTQYF. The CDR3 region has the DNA TGTGCCAGCAGTTCCCCCTGGCAGGGCACAGATACGCAGTATTTT. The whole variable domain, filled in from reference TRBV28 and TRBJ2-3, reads DVKVTQSSRYLVKRTGEKVFLECVQDMDHENMFWYRQDPGLGLRLIYFSYDVKMKEKGDIPEGYSVSREKKERFSLILESASTNQTSMYLCASSSPWQGTDTQYFGPGTRLTVL.

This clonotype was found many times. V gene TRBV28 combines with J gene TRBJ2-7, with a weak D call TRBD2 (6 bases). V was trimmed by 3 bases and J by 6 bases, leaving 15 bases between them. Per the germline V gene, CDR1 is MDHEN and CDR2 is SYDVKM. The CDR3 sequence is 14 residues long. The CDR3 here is CASSFGQLGGEQYF. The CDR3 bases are TGTGCCAGCAGTTTTGGTCAGTTGGGAGGCGAGCAGTACTTC. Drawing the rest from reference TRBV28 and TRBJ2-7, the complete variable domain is DVKVTQSSRYLVKRTGEKVFLECVQDMDHENMFWYRQDPGLGLRLIYFSYDVKMKEKGDIPEGYSVSREKKERFSLILESASTNQTSMYLCASSFGQLGGEQYFGPGTRLTVT.

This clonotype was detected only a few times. The CDR3 DNA follows: TGTGCCAGCAGTTACGGGGACTCTGGAAACACCATATATTTT. Translated, it gives CASSYGDSGNTIYF. The V gene is TRBV6-5, the J gene TRBJ1-3; no firm D call. The V end was cut by 2 bases, the J end by 0 bases, with 5 bases between. The length of the CDR3 is 14 residues. CDR1 is MNHEY, CDR2 SVGAGI, per germline.

The CDR3 is CASSLRDRVGGRSYEQYF. Here the CDR3 DNA reads TGTGCCAGCAGCTTGAGGGACAGGGTAGGGGGGCGCTCCTACGAGCAGTACTTC. The chain joins TRBV5-5 to TRBJ2-7, with TRBD1 matching 9 bases. Germline CDR1 and CDR2: SGHKS and YYEKEE (reference sequence). This CDR3 is 18 amino acids long. Germline trimming cut 1 base from V and 0 bases from J; bases unmatched to any gene: 11.

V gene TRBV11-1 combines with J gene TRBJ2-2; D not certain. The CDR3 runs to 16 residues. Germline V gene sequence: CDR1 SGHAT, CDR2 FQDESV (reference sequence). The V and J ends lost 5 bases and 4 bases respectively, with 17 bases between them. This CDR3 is CASSPQVRVPTGELFF. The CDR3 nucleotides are TGTGCCAGCAGCCCCCAGGTTCGGGTTCCCACCGGGGAGCTGTTTTTT.

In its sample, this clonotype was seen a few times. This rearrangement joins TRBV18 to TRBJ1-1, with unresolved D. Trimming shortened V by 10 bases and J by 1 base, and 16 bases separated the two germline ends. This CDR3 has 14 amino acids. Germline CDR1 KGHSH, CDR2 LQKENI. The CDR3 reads CATKSLTGNTEAFF. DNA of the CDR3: TGTGCCACCAAATCCCTTACGGGGAACACTGAAGCTTTCTTT.

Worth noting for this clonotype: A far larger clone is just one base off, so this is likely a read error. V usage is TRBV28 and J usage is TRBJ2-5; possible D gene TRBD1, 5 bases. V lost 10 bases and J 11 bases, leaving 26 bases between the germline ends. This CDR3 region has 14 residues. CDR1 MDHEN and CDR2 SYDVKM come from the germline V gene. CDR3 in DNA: TGTGCCATCGACAGCCAGGGTGGCCCCTACGGGCAGTACTTC. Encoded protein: CAIDSQGGPYGQYF.

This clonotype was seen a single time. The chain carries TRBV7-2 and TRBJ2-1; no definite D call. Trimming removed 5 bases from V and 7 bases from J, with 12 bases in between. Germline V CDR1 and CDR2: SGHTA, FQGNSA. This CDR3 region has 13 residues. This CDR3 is CASSRISLNEQFF. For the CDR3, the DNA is TGTGCCAGCAGCCGGATTAGTTTAAATGAGCAGTTCTTC.

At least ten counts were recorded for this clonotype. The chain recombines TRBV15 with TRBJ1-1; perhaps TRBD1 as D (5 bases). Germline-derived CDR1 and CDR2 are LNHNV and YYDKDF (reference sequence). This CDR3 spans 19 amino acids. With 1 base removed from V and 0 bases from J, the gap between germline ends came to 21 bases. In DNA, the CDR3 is TGTGCCACCAGCAGAGGAACCTGGCTGGGGCCGAACATGAACACTGAAGCTTTCTTT. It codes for CATSRGTWLGPNMNTEAFF.

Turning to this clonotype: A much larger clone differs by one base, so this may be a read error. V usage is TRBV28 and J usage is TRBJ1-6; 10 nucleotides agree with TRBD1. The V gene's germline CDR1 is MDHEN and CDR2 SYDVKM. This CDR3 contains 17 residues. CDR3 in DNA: TGTGCCAGCAGTTTTGGATCCGCCGGGACAGGGGCCCGGCCCCCCCACTTT. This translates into CASSFGSAGTGARPPHF. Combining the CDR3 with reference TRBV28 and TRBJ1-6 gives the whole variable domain DVKVTQSSRYLVKRTGEKVFLECVQDMDHENMFWYRQDPGLGLRLIYFSYDVKMKEKGDIPEGYSVSREKKERFSLILESASTNQTSMYLCASSFGSAGTGARPPHFGNGTRLTVT.

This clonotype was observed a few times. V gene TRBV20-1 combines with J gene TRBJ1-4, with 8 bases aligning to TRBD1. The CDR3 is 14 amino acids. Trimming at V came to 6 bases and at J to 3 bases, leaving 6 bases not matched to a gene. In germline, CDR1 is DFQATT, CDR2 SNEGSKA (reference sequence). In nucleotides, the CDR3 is TGCAGTGCCGTGCAGGGGGCAGCTAATGAAAAACTGTTTTTT. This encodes CSAVQGAANEKLFF.

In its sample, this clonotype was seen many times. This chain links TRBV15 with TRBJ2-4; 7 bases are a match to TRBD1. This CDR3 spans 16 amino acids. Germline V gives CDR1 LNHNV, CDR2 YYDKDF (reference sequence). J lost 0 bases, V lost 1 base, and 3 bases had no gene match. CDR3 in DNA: TGTGCCACCAGCAGAGGAGGGGGCATAGCCAAAAACATTCAGTACTTC. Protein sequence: CATSRGGGIAKNIQYF.

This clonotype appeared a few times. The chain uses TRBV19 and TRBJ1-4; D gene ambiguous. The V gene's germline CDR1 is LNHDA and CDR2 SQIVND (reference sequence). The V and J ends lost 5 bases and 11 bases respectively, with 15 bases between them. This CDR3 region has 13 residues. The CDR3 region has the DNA TGTGCCAGTAGTGAGGTTGGTAGGGTGAAACTGTTTTTT. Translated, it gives CASSEVGRVKLFF.

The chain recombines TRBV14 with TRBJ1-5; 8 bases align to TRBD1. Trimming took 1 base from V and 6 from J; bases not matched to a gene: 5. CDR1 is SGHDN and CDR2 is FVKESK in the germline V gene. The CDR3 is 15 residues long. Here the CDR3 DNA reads TGTGCCAGCAGCCAAGCAGGGGGCCCGAGTCAGCCCCAGCATTTT. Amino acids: CASSQAGGPSQPQHF.

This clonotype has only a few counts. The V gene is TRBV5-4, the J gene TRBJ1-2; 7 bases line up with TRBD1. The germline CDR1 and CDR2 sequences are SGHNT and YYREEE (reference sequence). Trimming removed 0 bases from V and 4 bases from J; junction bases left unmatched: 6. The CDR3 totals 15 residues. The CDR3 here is CASSLGGQQPYGYTF. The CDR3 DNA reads TGTGCCAGCAGCTTGGGGGGACAGCAGCCCTATGGCTACACCTTC.

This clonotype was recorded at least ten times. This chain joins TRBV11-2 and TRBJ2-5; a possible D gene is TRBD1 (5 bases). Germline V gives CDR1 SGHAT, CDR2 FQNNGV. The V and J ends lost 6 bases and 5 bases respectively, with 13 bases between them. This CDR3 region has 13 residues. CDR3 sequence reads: CASRVNYRETQYF. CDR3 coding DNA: TGTGCCAGCAGAGTGAACTACAGGGAGACCCAGTACTTC.

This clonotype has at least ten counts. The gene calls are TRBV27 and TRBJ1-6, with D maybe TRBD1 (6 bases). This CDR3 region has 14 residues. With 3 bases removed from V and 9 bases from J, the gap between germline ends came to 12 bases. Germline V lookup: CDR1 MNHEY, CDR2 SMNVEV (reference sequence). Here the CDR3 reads CASSFWGQGSPLHF. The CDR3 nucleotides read TGTGCCAGCAGTTTTTGGGGGCAGGGTTCACCCCTCCACTTT.